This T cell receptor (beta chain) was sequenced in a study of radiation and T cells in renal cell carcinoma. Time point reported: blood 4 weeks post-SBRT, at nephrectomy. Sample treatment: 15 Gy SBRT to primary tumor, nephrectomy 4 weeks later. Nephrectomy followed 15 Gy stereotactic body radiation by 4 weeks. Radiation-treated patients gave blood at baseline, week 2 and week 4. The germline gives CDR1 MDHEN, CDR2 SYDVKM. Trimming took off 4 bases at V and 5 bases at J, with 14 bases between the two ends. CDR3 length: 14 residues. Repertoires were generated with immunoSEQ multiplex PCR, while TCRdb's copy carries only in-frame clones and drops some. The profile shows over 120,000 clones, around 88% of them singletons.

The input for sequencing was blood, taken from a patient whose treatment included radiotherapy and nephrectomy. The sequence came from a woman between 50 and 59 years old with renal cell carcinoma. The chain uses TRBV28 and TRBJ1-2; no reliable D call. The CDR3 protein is CASSSTSLWYGYTF. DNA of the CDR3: TGTGCCAGCAGTTCCACTAGCCTATGGTATGGCTACACCTTC.